Shown below are 15 T cell receptor beta chains from a single sample sequenced in a study of OX40 agonist ivuxolimab in advanced cancers. The repertoire was sequenced with immunoSEQ multiplex PCR; TCRdb's copy has only in-frame clones and lacks some. This repertoire shows over 55,000 clones, approximately 89% found once; its top ten account for less than 2.5%. Sequencing used CD4+ or CD8+ T cells sorted from blood, obtained in a trial of the OX40 agonist ivuxolimab. These receptor sequences come from an adult with an advanced solid tumor such as melanoma, head and neck, liver or kidney cancer.

The V gene is TRBV2, the J gene TRBJ1-1; D unresolved. Germline V gives CDR1 SNHLY, CDR2 FYNNEI. This CDR3 has 11 amino acids. Trimming took 8 bases from V and 6 from J, leaving 10 bases between them. The CDR3 is CASLADAEAFF. CDR3 in DNA: TGTGCCAGCCTGGCGGATGCTGAAGCTTTCTTT.

As regards this clone: The limits of the CDR3 on the DNA are not certain, so only TCRdb's listed CDR3 is given. The chain carries TRBV21-1 and TRBJ2-5; the table's D call, TRBD1, was not checked against the DNA. TRBV21-1 is a listed pseudogene. The CDR3 has 17 residues if both end residues are counted. CDR3 residues: CASSKEVGTGAPGAQYF.

V and J are TRBV2 and TRBJ2-2; D is perhaps TRBD2 (6 bases). Per germline, CDR1 SNHLY and CDR2 FYNNEI. The CDR3 extends over 14 amino acids. Trimming took 8 bases from V and 6 from J, leaving 16 bases between them. CDR3 in amino acids: CASSVDGSSGELFF. CDR3 bases: TGTGCCAGCTCTGTCGACGGGAGTTCCGGGGAGCTGTTTTTT.

A remark on this clone: In the same sample, other DNA sequences code for this CDR3. The chain links TRBV6-1 to TRBJ1-3; TRBD1 is a possible D gene (6 bases). Trimming pared 5 bases from V and 7 bases from J, leaving 15 bases between. This CDR3 contains 14 residues. Germline CDR1 and CDR2: MNHNS and SASEGT. CDR3 coding DNA: TGTGCCAGCAGTCTTACAGGGAATGGGAACACCATATATTTT. Its translation: CASSLTGNGNTIYF.

The rearrangement joins TRBV5-1 to TRBJ2-5; D unclear. Trimming took off 0 bases at V and 4 bases at J, with 7 bases between the two ends. CDR1 SGHRS and CDR2 YFSETQ come from the germline V gene. The CDR3 contains 13 residues. CDR3 sequence: CASSLVPPETQYF. The CDR3 coding sequence is TGCGCCAGCAGCTTGGTTCCACCAGAGACCCAGTACTTC.

The chain employs TRBV19 and TRBJ2-5, with D perhaps given as TRBD1 or TRBD2 (5 bases each). The V end was cut by 5 bases, the J end by 5 bases, with 12 bases between. Germline V CDR1 and CDR2: LNHDA, SQIVND (reference sequence). The CDR3 is 13 residues long. CDR3 bases: TGTGCCAGTAGTGGGGTAGGGACGGAGACCCAGTACTTC. Amino acid sequence: CASSGVGTETQYF.

J is TRBJ2-3 and V is TRBV18, with TRBD2 matching over 15 bases. Germline CDR1 KGHSH, CDR2 LQKENI. The CDR3 is 16 amino acids. After removal of 3 bases from V and 5 bases from J, the junction contained 3 bases not matched to a gene. Written as DNA, the CDR3 is TGTGCCAGCTCACCTGGACTAGCGGGAGGGGGAGATACGCAGTATTTT. Amino acids: CASSPGLAGGGDTQYF.

CDR3 sequence: CASSLDSGGDTQYF. DNA for the CDR3: TGTGCCAGCAGCTTAGATAGCGGGGGGGATACGCAGTATTTT. V usage is TRBV7-8 and J usage is TRBJ2-3, with 10 bases aligning to TRBD2. The CDR3 covers 14 residues. In germline, CDR1 is SGHVS, CDR2 FQNEAQ. J gave up 6 bases and V 1 base, and 1 base lay outside the gene matches.

This chain uses TRBV6-1 with TRBJ1-2, with D tentatively TRBD1 (6 bases). This CDR3 is built from 14 residues. The germline gives CDR1 MNHNS, CDR2 SASEGT. Trimming cost V 5 bases and J 5 bases, with 15 bases left between them. The CDR3, as DNA: TGTGCCAGCAGTTCAAGGGGGGACCTGTATGGCTACACCTTC. It yields the protein CASSSRGDLYGYTF.

J is TRBJ2-3 and V is TRBV5-1; 10 bases are shared with TRBD2. V lost 7 bases, J lost 3 bases, and 29 bases stayed unmatched. The CDR3 is 22 residues long. Germline CDR1 reads SGHRS; CDR2 reads YFSETQ. The DNA for the CDR3 is TGCGCCAGCCGTGGCATCGTTACGACCACCCTAGCGGGGGAGGGGGGGACAGATACGCAGTATTTT. Amino acid sequence: CASRGIVTTTLAGEGGTDTQYF. The whole variable domain, filled in from reference TRBV5-1 and TRBJ2-3, reads KAGVTQTPRYLIKTRGQQVTLSCSPISGHRSVSWYQQTPGQGLQFLFEYFSETQRNKGNFPGRFSGRQFSNSRSEMNVSTLELGDSALYLCASRGIVTTTLAGEGGTDTQYFGPGTRLTVL.

The genes are TRBV28 and TRBJ1-6; 7 positions agree with TRBD1. After removal of 7 bases from V and 5 bases from J, the junction contained 8 bases not matched to a gene. The germline gives CDR1 MDHEN, CDR2 SYDVKM. The CDR3 runs to 15 residues. The CDR3 bases are TGTGCCAGCAATTCAGCCGGGACAGATAATTCACCCCTCCACTTT. Residues: CASNSAGTDNSPLHF. Full variable domain (remainder filled in from reference TRBV28 and TRBJ1-6): DVKVTQSSRYLVKRTGEKVFLECVQDMDHENMFWYRQDPGLGLRLIYFSYDVKMKEKGDIPEGYSVSREKKERFSLILESASTNQTSMYLCASNSAGTDNSPLHFGNGTRLTVT.

The chain uses TRBV2 and TRBJ1-5; no definite D call. Germline values: CDR1 SNHLY, CDR2 FYNNEI. The CDR3 consists of 13 residues. Trimming took off 2 bases at V and 4 bases at J, with 6 bases between the two ends. CDR3 sequence (DNA): TGTGCCAGCAGTGAAAGGAGGAATCAGCCCCAGCATTTT. Translating it yields CASSERRNQPQHF.

This rearrangement joins TRBV4-3 to TRBJ2-3; D remains unclear. This CDR3 has 13 amino acids. The V gene lost 0 bases and the J gene lost 9 bases, with 10 bases spanning the gap. Germline V gene sequence: CDR1 LGHNA, CDR2 YSLEER. Here the CDR3 DNA reads TGCGCCAGCAGCCAAGATCGTGGGAACACGCAGTATTTT. This translates into CASSQDRGNTQYF.

The V gene is TRBV5-5, the J gene TRBJ1-1; D not certain. Trimming took off 2 bases at V and 5 bases at J, with 7 bases between the two ends. Germline V gives CDR1 SGHKS, CDR2 YYEKEE (reference sequence). CDR3 length: 12 residues. The DNA for the CDR3 is TGTGCCAGCAGCTTCGGCCAAACTGAAGCTTTCTTT. Translation: CASSFGQTEAFF.

This clone was seen just once. The chain recombines TRBV7-2 with TRBJ1-1; no reliable D call. V was trimmed by 3 bases and J by 8 bases, leaving 13 bases between them. CDR3 length equals 13 residues. Per germline, CDR1 SGHTA and CDR2 FQGNSA. CDR3 sequence (DNA): TGTGCCAGCAGCTTTAAAGGTAGTAGGGAAGCTTTCTTT. It is translated as CASSFKGSREAFF.